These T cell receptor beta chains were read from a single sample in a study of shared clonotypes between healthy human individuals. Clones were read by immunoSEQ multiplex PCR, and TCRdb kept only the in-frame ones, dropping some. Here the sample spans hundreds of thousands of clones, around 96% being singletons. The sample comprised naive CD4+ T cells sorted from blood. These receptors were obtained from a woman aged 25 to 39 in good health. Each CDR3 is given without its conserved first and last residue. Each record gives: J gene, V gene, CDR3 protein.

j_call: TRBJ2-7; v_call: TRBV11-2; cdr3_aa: ASRFIRGPKTYEQY
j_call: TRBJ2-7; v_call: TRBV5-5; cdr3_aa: ASKSVRYEQY
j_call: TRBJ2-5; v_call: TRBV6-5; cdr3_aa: ASSKGWQTQY
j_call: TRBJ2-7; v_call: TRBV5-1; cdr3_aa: ASSFGSTPSYEQY
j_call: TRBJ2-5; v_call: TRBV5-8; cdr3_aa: ASSPGVGQETQY
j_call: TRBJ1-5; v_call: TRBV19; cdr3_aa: ASKGGYSNQPQH
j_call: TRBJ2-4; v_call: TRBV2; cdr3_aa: ASSEAETVAKNIQY
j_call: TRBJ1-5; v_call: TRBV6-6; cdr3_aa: ASSYDGNQPQH
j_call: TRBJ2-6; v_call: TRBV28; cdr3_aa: ASSVLQDSGANVLT
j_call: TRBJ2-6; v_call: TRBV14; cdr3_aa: ASSRLASGGRWRIISGANVLT
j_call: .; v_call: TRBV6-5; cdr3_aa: ASGGRLEQY
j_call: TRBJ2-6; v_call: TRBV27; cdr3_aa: ASSLTGSRTTGANVLT
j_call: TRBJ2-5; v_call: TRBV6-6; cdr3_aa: ASSYVQTQETQY
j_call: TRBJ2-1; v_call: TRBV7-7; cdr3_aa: ASSPGLKQF
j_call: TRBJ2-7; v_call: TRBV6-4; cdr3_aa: ASRAGRRPYEQY
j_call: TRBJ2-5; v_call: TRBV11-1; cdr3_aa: ASSPLVRQETQY
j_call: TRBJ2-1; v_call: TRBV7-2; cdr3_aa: ASSSVWRGGGNEQF
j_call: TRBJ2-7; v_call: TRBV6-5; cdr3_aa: ASSDRLVWY
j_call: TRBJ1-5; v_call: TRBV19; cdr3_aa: ASSMRSKGGNQPQH
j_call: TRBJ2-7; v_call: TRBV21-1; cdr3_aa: ASTPSRNYEQY
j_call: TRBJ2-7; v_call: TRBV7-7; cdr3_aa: ASSRGTYEQY
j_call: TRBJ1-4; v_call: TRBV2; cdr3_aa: ASKEGGVKLF
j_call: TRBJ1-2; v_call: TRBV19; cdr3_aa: ASSTTGTAGYGYT
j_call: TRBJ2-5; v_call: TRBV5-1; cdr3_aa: ASSKTTGTGKETQY
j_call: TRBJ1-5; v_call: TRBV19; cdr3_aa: ASSILGQSNQPQH
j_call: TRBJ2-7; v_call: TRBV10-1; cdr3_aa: ASLYEQY
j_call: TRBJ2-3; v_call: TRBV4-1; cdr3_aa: ASSPGQLQPDTQY
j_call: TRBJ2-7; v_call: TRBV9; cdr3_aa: ASSATGTGTEQY
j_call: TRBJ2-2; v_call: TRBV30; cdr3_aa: AWSVQDTGELF
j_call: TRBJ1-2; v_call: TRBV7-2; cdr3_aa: ASSPWTGTNYGYT
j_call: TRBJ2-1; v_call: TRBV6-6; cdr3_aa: ASSYGTSVNNEQF
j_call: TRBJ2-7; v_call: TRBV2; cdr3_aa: ASRPGLAGYEQY
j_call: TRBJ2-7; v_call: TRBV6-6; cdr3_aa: ASSYSGTGGYEQY
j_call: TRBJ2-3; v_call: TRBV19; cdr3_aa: ASQTSSSTDTQY
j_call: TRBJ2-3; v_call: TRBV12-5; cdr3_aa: ASGLAPGQGRYTQY
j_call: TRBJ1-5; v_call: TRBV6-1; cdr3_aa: ASSGVTGGNQPQH
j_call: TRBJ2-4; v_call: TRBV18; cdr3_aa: ASSPPSTKNIQY
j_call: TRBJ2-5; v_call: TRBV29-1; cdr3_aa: SVTGTSGRWETQY
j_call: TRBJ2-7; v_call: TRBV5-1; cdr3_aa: ASTNRGTYEQY
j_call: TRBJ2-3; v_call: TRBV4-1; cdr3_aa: ASSQSIGSGSPDTQY
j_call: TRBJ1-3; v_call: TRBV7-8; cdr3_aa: ASSQGLSSGNTIY
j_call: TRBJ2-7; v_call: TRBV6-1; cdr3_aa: ASRHQQGAGGEQY
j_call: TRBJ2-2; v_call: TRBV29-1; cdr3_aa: SVVGTSGSLTGELF
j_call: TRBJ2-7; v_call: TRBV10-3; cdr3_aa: AISPGTSGRAAYEQY
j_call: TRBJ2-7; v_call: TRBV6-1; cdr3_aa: ASSDPLNRNFTYEQY
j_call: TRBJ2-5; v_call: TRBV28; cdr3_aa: ASRPRVLGEQY
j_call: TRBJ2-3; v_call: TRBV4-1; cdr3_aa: ASSGRGSWGTDTQY
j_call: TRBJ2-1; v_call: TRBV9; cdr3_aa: ASSFSGGTSYNEQF
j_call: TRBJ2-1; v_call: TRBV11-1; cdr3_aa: ASSLGTRYEQF
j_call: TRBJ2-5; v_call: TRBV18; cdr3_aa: ASSPRFSQETQY
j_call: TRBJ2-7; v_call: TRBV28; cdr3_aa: ASSPQTREQY
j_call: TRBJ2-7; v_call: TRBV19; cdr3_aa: ASSGPPTYLQY
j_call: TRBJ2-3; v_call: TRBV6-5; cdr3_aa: ASSSISAQSTDTQY
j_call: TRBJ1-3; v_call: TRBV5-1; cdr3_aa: ASSTLDRGPGNTIY
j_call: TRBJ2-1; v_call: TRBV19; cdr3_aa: ASRTSAGSYNEQF
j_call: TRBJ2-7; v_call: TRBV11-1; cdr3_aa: ASSDRLAGVRGEQY
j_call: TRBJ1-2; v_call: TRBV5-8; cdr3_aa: ASSLEAWTTISYGYT